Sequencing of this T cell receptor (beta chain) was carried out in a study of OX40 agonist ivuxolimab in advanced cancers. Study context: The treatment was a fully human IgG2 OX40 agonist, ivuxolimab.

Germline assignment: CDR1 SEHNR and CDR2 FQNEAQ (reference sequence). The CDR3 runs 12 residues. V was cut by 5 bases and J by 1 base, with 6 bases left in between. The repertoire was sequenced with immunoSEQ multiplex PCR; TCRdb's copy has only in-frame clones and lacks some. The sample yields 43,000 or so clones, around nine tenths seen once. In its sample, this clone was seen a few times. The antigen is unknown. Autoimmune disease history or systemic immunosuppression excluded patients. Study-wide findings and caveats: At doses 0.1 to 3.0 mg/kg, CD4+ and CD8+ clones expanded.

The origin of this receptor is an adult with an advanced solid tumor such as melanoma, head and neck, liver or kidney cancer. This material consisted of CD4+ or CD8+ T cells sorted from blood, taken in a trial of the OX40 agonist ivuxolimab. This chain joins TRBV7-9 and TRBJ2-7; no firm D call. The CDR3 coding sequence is TGTGCCAGCAGCCTTACATCCTACGAGCAGTACTTC. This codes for CASSLTSYEQYF.